These 27 T cell receptor beta chains originate from one sample sequenced in a study of T cell repertoires in aging, cancer and after chemotherapy. Rearranged V-D-J TRB sequences were amplified with a mixed TRB-A/B primer pool. TCRdb reanalysed the multiplex PCR reads using MiXCR and keeps one entry per CDR3 protein. The sample consists of approximately 2,000 distinct CDR3 sequences, about a quarter of them appearing once. TCR beta rearrangements were amplified from peripheral blood genomic DNA. Material: blood. The receptors were sampled from a human donor with a solid tumor.

By sample share, this clonotype is medium-sized (0.01 to 0.1%). The chain recombines TRBV18 with TRBJ2-3, with D perhaps matching TRBD1 or TRBD2 (6 bases each). The CDR3 length is 17 residues. CDR1 and CDR2 from the germline V gene are KGHSH and LQKENI. Deletions cut 4 bases from V and 2 bases from J, with 19 bases between. The CDR3 sequence: CASSRIYGGGDTDTQYF. The CDR3 bases are TGTGCCAGCTCACGGATATACGGAGGGGGTGACACAGATACGCAGTATTTT.

The genes are TRBV20-1 and TRBJ2-1, with TRBD2 matching 8 bases. This CDR3 is 14 amino acids long. Trimming took 6 bases from V and 7 from J; bases not matched to a gene: 11. Germline CDR1 and CDR2: DFQATT and SNEGSKA (reference sequence). The DNA of the CDR3 is TGCAGTGCCCTGAGCGGGGGTAGGGAAAATGAGCAGTTCTTC. Translating gives CSALSGGRENEQFF.

In its sample, this clonotype was seen a few times. This chain connects TRBV20-1 to TRBJ1-4; tentative D call: TRBD1 (6 bases). The CDR3 covers 14 residues. Germline V CDR1 and CDR2: DFQATT, SNEGSKA (reference sequence). V was trimmed by 3 bases and J by 7 bases, leaving 15 bases between them. CDR3 amino acids: CSASPQGGSEKLFF. CDR3 coding DNA: TGCAGTGCTAGTCCACAGGGTGGGTCTGAAAAACTGTTTTTT.

Judged by abundance, this clonotype is medium-sized. The chain employs TRBV19 and TRBJ2-1, with D possibly TRBD1 on 6 matching bases. CDR3 length equals 19 residues. The germline V and J ends were trimmed by 3 bases and 6 bases, with 27 bases remaining between them. Germline lookup yields CDR1 LNHDA and CDR2 SQIVND (reference sequence). The CDR3 DNA reads as TGTGCCAGTAGTATGCCAACGACAGGAACCTCCGATAAATCCAATGAGCAGTTCTTC. Its translation is CASSMPTTGTSDKSNEQFF. Full variable domain (outside the CDR3, taken from reference TRBV19 and TRBJ2-1): DGGITQSPKYLFRKEGQNVTLSCEQNLNHDAMYWYRQDPGQGLRLIYYSQIVNDFQKGDIAEGYSVSREKKESFPLTVTSAQKNPTAFYLCASSMPTTGTSDKSNEQFFGPGTRLTVL.

This clonotype rates as medium-sized. The chain links TRBV27 to TRBJ2-3, with 7 bases that match TRBD2. Trimming took 2 bases from V and 6 from J; bases not matched to a gene: 8. The CDR3 covers 15 residues. Germline CDR1 reads MNHEY; CDR2 reads SMNVEV (reference sequence). CDR3 DNA: TGTGCCAGCAGTTTAACCGGGGGGAGGTTGGATACGCAGTATTTT. Protein sequence: CASSLTGGRLDTQYF.

This clonotype was observed a few times. J is TRBJ1-3 and V is TRBV7-2; D is ambiguous. Germline V gives CDR1 SGHTA, CDR2 FQGNSA. V shed 4 bases and J shed 12 bases, with 19 bases lying between them. This CDR3 has 14 amino acids. In nucleotides, the CDR3 is TGTGCCAGCAGCTCCTTGGACCGGAAGGAGATCATATATTTT. This codes for CASSSLDRKEIIYF. The full variable domain, rest sourced from reference TRBV7-2 and TRBJ1-3, is GAGVSQSPSNKVTEKGKDVELRCDPISGHTALYWYRQSLGQGLEFLIYFQGNSAPDKSGLPSDRFSAERTGGSVSTLTIQRTQQEDSAVYLCASSSLDRKEIIYFGEGSWLTVV.

CDR3: CASRTGGSYNEQFF. CDR3 bases: TGTGCCAGCAGGACAGGGGGCTCCTACAATGAGCAGTTCTTC. The chain has TRBV7-9 and TRBJ2-1, with 9 bases identical to TRBD1. V shed 6 bases and J 0 bases; nucleotides not matched to a gene: 0. The CDR3 length is 14 residues. Germline V gives CDR1 SEHNR, CDR2 FQNEAQ (reference sequence).

This clonotype came up a few times. The chain combines TRBV20-1 with TRBJ1-5; no definite D call. The CDR3 contains 16 residues. The V gene lost 0 bases and the J gene lost 3 bases, with 15 bases spanning the gap. Germline V gives CDR1 DFQATT, CDR2 SNEGSKA (reference sequence). The CDR3 loop is CSARDSAPSSNQPQHF. The DNA of the CDR3 is TGCAGTGCTAGAGATAGCGCACCTTCGTCCAATCAGCCCCAGCATTTT.

V and J are TRBV14 and TRBJ2-7, with 10 bases lining up with TRBD1. The germline CDR1 and CDR2 sequences are SGHDN and FVKESK. The CDR3 runs to 17 residues. V lost 0 bases and J lost 3; bases outside the gene matches: 8. The CDR3 sequence: CASSQDSGTGAYYEQYF. DNA of the CDR3: TGTGCCAGCAGCCAAGATTCTGGGACAGGGGCGTACTACGAGCAGTACTTC. Filled out from reference TRBV14 and TRBJ2-7, the complete variable domain reads EAGVTQFPSHSVIEKGQTVTLRCDPISGHDNLYWYRRVMGKEIKFLLHFVKESKQDESGMPNNRFLAERTGGTYSTLKVQPAELEDSGVYFCASSQDSGTGAYYEQYFGPGTRLTVT.

The sample holds a few counts of this clonotype. The chain carries TRBV7-9 and TRBJ1-4; perhaps TRBD1 as D (5 bases). Germline V gene lookup returns CDR1 SEHNR and CDR2 FQNEAQ (reference sequence). The CDR3 length is 14 residues. Trimming shortened V by 5 bases and J by 8 bases, and 15 bases separated the two germline ends. This CDR3 is CASSTPREGEKLFF. The CDR3 DNA reads as TGTGCCAGCAGCACCCCCAGGGAAGGGGAAAAACTGTTTTTT.

The chain has TRBV4-3 and TRBJ1-2; D not resolved. CDR3 size: 15 residues. CDR1 LGHNA and CDR2 YSLEER come from the germline V gene. Trimming removed 4 bases from V and 7 bases from J, with 19 bases in between. CDR3 protein: CASSPNLRLITGYTF. In DNA form, the CDR3 reads TGCGCCAGCAGCCCCAATCTGAGACTTATAACTGGCTACACCTTC.

This chain connects TRBV27 to TRBJ2-1, with 15 bases identical to TRBD2. CDR1 and CDR2 (germline): MNHEY, SMNVEV (reference sequence). V shed 4 bases, J shed 4 bases, and the junction held 8 bases outside the gene matches. The CDR3 sequence is 18 residues long. The DNA for the CDR3 is TGTGCCAGCAGTTCGGGACTAGCGGGGGGCCGAGATTACAATGAGCAGTTCTTC. Amino acid sequence: CASSSGLAGGRDYNEQFF.

Worth noting for this clonotype: A read error may explain this, as a much larger clone is one base away. This chain connects TRBV6-1 to TRBJ1-1; D not certain. CDR3 length: 13 residues. Germline CDR1 reads MNHNS; CDR2 reads SASEGT. The chain's CDR3 is CASSESPVAEALF. In DNA form, the CDR3 reads TGTGCCAGCAGTGAATCCCCAGTCGCTGAAGCTCTCTTT.

The V and J genes are TRBV12-3 or TRBV12-4 and TRBJ1-6; no reliable D call. The CDR3 sequence is 12 residues long. V was clipped by 6 bases and J by 9 bases, with 9 bases between them. DNA of the CDR3: TGTGCCAGCAGGCTCCCCCCTTCACCCCTCCACTTT. Protein sequence: CASRLPPSPLHF.

In its sample, this clonotype ranks as medium-sized. V gene TRBV12-3 or TRBV12-4 combines with J gene TRBJ1-1; D is undetermined. Trimming removed 6 bases from V and 0 bases from J, with 8 bases in between. The CDR3 is 13 residues long. The CDR3 protein is CASSQTVNTEAFF. The DNA of the CDR3 is TGTGCCAGCAGCCAAACAGTGAACACTGAAGCTTTCTTT.

The V gene is TRBV20-1, the J gene TRBJ1-3, with D possibly being TRBD1 (5 bases). Trimming cost V 3 bases and J 0 bases, with 15 bases left between them. Germline values: CDR1 DFQATT, CDR2 SNEGSKA (reference sequence). The CDR3 is 16 residues long. DNA of the CDR3: TGCAGTGCTAGGGACTCCACAGGACACTCTGGAAACACCATATATTTT. The encoded protein is CSARDSTGHSGNTIYF.

Only a few counts were recorded for this clonotype. This chain uses TRBV2 with TRBJ1-5, with D unresolved. The CDR3 has 12 amino acids. Per germline, CDR1 SNHLY and CDR2 FYNNEI. The ends were cut back, 3 bases at V and 7 bases at J, with 7 bases in the middle. The CDR3 nucleotides are TGTGCCAGCAGTGATTTTGGCCAGCCCCAGCATTTT. Its protein product is CASSDFGQPQHF.

This clonotype counts as large (0.1 to 1%). This chain links TRBV15 with TRBJ2-1; 8 nucleotides match TRBD1. V gave up 2 bases and J gave up 1 base; unmatched junction bases: 13. Germline assignment: CDR1 LNHNV and CDR2 YYDKDF (reference sequence). The CDR3 has 19 residues. In nucleotides, the CDR3 is TGTGCCACCAGCAGAAGAGACAGGGGATCCTGGGGGTCCTACAATGAGCAGTTCTTC. Its protein product is CATSRRDRGSWGSYNEQFF.

This clonotype is medium-sized within its sample. V usage is TRBV6-1 and J usage is TRBJ1-2; D gene unclear. With 7 bases removed from V and 5 bases from J, the gap between germline ends came to 17 bases. Germline lookup yields CDR1 MNHNS and CDR2 SASEGT. The CDR3 sequence is 14 residues long. The CDR3 reads CASNLVMELYGYTF. The CDR3 nucleotides are TGTGCCAGCAATCTCGTCATGGAGTTGTATGGCTACACCTTC.

This clonotype is judged medium-sized. CDR3 residues: CASSTEGVRGYGYTF. CDR3 sequence (DNA): TGTGCCAGCAGCACCGAAGGGGTTCGAGGGTATGGCTACACCTTC. The chain joins TRBV5-5 to TRBJ1-2; possibly TRBD1 for D (5 bases). CDR3 length: 15 amino acids. The germline gives CDR1 SGHKS, CDR2 YYEKEE (reference sequence). With 4 bases removed from V and 5 bases from J, the gap between germline ends came to 18 bases.

The V and J genes are TRBV11-1 and TRBJ2-2; 7 bases align to TRBD1. Trimming cost V 6 bases and J 4 bases; bases outside gene matches: 5. The germline CDR1 and CDR2 sequences are SGHAT and FQDESV (reference sequence). The CDR3 covers 14 residues. DNA of the CDR3: TGTGCCAGCAGTGAGGGGGCGCTCACCGGGGAGCTGTTTTTT. It is translated as CASSEGALTGELFF.

This clonotype is judged medium-sized. The chain couples TRBV7-2 to TRBJ2-1; TRBD2 is a possible D gene (5 bases). Trimming pared 4 bases from V and 12 bases from J, leaving 19 bases between. This CDR3 is built from 14 residues. CDR1 SGHTA and CDR2 FQGNSA come from the germline V gene. The CDR3 region is CASSSGGSSPAQFF. The CDR3 DNA is TGTGCCAGCAGCTCAGGCGGTTCTAGCCCGGCGCAGTTCTTC. Using reference TRBV7-2 and TRBJ2-1 for the parts outside the CDR3, the full variable domain is GAGVSQSPSNKVTEKGKDVELRCDPISGHTALYWYRQSLGQGLEFLIYFQGNSAPDKSGLPSDRFSAERTGGSVSTLTIQRTQQEDSAVYLCASSSGGSSPAQFFGPGTRLTVL.

In its sample, this clonotype is medium-sized. Written as DNA, the CDR3 is TGTGCCAGTAGCGATGGAGGGTTGGACAATCAGCCCCAGCATTTT. Its protein is CASSDGGLDNQPQHF. The chain employs TRBV19 and TRBJ1-5, with D unresolved. The CDR3 extends over 15 amino acids. Deletions cut 6 bases from V and 3 bases from J, with 15 bases between. The germline V gene has CDR1 LNHDA and CDR2 SQIVND (reference sequence).

Judged by abundance, this clonotype is medium-sized. This chain links TRBV5-3 with TRBJ2-5; D uncertain. Being an ORF, TRBV5-3 has a function that is uncertain. The germline V and J ends were trimmed by 4 bases and 1 base, with 8 bases remaining between them. This CDR3 has 13 amino acids. The CDR3 DNA follows: TGTGCCAGAAGCACAGTAGTCCAAGAGACCCAGTACTTC. Translation: CARSTVVQETQYF.

This clonotype is labeled large. The chain is built from TRBV19 and TRBJ1-2; D ambiguous. The CDR3 length is 12 residues. Germline lookup yields CDR1 LNHDA and CDR2 SQIVND (reference sequence). The ends were cut back, 6 bases at V and 3 bases at J, with 8 bases in the middle. CDR3 nucleotide sequence: TGTGCCAGTAGCCGACGGGACTATGGCTACACCTTC. Encoded protein: CASSRRDYGYTF.

This clonotype was picked up one time. V gene TRBV27 combines with J gene TRBJ2-7, with 10 bases aligning to TRBD1. CDR1 and CDR2 (germline): MNHEY, SMNVEV (reference sequence). Trimming took 6 bases from V and 5 from J; bases not matched to a gene: 10. CDR3 length: 15 residues. The CDR3 DNA sequence: TGTGCCAGCAGAACCGGGACAGGGGAGAACCACGAGCAGTACTTC. Translation gives CASRTGTGENHEQYF.

This clonotype qualifies as medium-sized. The genes are TRBV6-5 and TRBJ2-1, with D hard to call. Trimming left V 4 bases short and J 0 bases short, with 13 bases between. This CDR3 has 16 amino acids. Per the germline V gene, CDR1 is MNHEY and CDR2 is SVGAGI. CDR3 coding DNA: TGTGCCAGCAGTTTCACGGAGCCGAGCTCCTACAATGAGCAGTTCTTC. Protein: CASSFTEPSSYNEQFF.